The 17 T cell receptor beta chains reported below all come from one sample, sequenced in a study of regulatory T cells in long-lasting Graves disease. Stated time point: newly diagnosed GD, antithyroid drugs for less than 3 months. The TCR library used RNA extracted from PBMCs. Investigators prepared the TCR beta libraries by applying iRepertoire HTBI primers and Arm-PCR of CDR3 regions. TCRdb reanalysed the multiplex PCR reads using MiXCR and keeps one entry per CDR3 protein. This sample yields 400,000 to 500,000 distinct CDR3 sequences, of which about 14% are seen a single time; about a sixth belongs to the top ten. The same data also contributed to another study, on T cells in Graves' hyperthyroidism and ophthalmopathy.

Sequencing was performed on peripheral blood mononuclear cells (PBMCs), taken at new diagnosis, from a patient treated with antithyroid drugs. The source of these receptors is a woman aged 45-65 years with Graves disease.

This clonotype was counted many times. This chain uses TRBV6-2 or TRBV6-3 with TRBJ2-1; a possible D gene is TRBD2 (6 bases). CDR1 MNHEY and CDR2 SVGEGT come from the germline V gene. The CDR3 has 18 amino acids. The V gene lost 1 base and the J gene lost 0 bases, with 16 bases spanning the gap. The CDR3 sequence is CASSYFLPSVSSYNEQFF. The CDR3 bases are TGTGCCAGCAGTTACTTTCTTCCTAGCGTAAGCTCCTACAATGAGCAGTTCTTC.

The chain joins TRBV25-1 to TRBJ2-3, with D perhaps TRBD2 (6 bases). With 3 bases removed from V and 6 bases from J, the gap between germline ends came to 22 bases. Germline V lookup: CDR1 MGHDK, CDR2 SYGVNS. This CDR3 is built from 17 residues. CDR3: CASSEGRQAYSRDTQYF. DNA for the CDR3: TGTGCCAGCAGTGAGGGGAGGCAGGCCTACTCAAGGGATACGCAGTATTTT.

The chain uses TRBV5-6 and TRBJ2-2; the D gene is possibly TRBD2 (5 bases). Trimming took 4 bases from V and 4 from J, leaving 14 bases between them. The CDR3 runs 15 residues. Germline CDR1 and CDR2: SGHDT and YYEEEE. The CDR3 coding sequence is TGTGCCAGCAGCCTAGAGGGCTCGGTCACCGGGGAGCTGTTTTTT. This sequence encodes CASSLEGSVTGELFF.

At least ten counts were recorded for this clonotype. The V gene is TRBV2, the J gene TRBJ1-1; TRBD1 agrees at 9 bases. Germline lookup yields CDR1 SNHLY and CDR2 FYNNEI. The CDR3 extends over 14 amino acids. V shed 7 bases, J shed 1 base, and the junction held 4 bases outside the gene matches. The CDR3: CASKDRGENTEAFF. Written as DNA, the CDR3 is TGTGCCAGCAAAGACAGGGGGGAGAACACTGAAGCTTTCTTT.

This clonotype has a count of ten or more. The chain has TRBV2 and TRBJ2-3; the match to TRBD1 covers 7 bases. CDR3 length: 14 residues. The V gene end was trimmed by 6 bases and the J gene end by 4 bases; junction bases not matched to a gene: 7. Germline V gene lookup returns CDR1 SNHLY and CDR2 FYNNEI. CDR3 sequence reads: CASSEGTVADTQYF. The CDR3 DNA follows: TGTGCCAGCAGCGAGGGGACAGTAGCAGATACGCAGTATTTT.

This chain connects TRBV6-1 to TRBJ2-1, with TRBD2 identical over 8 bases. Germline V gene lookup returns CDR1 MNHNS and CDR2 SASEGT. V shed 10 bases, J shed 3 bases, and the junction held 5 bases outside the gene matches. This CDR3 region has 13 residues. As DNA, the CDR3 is TGTGCCACCAGCGGGAGTGGCTACAATGAGCAGTTCTTC. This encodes CATSGSGYNEQFF.

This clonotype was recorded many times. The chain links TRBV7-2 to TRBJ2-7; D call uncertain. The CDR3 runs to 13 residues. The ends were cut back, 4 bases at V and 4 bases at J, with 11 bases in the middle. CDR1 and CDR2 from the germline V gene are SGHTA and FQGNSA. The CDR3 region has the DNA TGTGCCAGCAGCTCAAGAGTGGAATACGAGCAGTACTTC. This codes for CASSSRVEYEQYF.

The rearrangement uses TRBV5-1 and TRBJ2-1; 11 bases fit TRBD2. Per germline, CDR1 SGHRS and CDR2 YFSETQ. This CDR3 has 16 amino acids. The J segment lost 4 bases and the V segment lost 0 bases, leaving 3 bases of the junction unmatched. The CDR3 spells CASSLGGLADYNEQFF. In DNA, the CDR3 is TGCGCCAGCAGCTTGGGGGGACTAGCGGATTACAATGAGCAGTTCTTC.

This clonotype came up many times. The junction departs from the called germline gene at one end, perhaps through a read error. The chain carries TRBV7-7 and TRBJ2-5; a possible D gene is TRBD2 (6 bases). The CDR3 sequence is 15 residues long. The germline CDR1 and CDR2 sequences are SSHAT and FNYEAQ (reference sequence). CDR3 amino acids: CASSSDGGHGETQYF. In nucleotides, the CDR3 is TGTGCTAGCAGCTCGGACGGGGGTCATGGAGAGACCCAGTACTTC. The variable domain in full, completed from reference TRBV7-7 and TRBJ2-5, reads GAGVSQSPRYKVTKRGQDVTLRCDPISSHATLYWYQQALGQGPEFLTYFNYEAQPDKSGLPSDRFSAERPEGSISTLTIQRTEQRDSAMYRCASSSDGGHGETQYFGPGTRLLVL.

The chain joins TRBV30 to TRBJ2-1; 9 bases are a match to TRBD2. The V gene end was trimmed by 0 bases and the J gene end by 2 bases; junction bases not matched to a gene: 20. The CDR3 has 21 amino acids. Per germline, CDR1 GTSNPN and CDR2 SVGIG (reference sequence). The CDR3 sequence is CAWSVAGLAYGLAKTYNEQFF. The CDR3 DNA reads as TGTGCCTGGAGTGTCGCGGGATTGGCCTACGGACTAGCGAAAACCTACAATGAGCAGTTCTTC.

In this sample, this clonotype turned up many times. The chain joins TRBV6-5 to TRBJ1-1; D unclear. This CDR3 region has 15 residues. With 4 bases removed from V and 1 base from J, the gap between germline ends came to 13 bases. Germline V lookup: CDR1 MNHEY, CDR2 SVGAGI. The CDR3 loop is CASSFRTPSNTEAFF. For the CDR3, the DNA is TGTGCCAGCAGTTTTCGGACCCCTTCGAACACTGAAGCTTTCTTT.

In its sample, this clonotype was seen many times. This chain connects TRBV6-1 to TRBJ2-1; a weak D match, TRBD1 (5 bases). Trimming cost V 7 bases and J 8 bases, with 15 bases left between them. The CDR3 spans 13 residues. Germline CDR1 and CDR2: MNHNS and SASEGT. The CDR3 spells CASIPDTYYEQFF. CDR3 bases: TGTGCCAGCATCCCGGACACTTACTATGAGCAGTTCTTC.

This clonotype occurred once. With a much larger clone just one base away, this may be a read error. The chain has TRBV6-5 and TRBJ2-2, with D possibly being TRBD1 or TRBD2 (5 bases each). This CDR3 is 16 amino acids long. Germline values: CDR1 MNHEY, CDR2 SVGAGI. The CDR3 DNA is TGTGCCAGCAGTTACTCCCAGGGAGTTTCCACCCGGGAGCTGTTTTTT. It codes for CASSYSQGVSTRELFF.

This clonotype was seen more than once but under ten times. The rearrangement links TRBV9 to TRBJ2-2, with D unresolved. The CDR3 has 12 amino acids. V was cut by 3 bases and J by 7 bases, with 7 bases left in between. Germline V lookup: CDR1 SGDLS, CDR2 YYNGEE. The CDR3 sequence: CASSAQVGELFF. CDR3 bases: TGTGCCAGCAGCGCTCAGGTCGGGGAGCTGTTTTTT.

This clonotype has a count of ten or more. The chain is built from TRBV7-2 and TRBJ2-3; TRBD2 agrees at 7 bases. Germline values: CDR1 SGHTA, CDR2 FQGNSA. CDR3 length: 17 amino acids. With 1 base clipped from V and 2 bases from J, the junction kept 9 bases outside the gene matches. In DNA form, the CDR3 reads TGTGCCAGCAGCTTAGGTGGTTACGGGAGGCCCACAGATACGCAGTATTTT. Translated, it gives CASSLGGYGRPTDTQYF. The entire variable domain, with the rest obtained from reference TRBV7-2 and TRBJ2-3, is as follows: GAGVSQSPSNKVTEKGKDVELRCDPISGHTALYWYRQSLGQGLEFLIYFQGNSAPDKSGLPSDRFSAERTGGSVSTLTIQRTQQEDSAVYLCASSLGGYGRPTDTQYFGPGTRLTVL.

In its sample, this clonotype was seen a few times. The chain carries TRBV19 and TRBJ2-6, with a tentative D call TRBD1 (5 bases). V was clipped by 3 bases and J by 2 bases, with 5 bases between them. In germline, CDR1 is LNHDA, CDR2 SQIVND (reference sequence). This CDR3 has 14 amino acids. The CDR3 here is CASSMDTGANVLTF. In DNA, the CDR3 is TGTGCCAGTAGTATGGACACTGGGGCCAACGTCCTGACTTTC.

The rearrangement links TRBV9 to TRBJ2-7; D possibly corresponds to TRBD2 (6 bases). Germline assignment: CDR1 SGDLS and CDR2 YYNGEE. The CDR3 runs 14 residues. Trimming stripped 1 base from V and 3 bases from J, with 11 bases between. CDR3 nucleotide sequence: TGTGCCAGCAGCGTACAGGGTAGCGGCTACGAGCAGTACTTC. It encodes CASSVQGSGYEQYF.